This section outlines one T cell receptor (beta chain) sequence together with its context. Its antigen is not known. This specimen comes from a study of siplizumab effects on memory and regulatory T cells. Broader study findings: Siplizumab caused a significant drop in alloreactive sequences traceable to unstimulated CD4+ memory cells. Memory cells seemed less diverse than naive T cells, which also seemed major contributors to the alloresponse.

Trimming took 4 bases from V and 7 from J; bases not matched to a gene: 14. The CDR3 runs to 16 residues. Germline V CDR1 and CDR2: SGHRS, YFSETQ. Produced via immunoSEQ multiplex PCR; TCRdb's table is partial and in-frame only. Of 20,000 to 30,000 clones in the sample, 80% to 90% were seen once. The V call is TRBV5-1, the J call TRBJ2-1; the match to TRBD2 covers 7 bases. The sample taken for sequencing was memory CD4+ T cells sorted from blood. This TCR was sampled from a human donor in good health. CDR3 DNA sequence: TGCGCCAGCAGCCTTGGGCCAGCGGGAACAGGTAATGAGCAGTTCTTC. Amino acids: CASSLGPAGTGNEQFF.